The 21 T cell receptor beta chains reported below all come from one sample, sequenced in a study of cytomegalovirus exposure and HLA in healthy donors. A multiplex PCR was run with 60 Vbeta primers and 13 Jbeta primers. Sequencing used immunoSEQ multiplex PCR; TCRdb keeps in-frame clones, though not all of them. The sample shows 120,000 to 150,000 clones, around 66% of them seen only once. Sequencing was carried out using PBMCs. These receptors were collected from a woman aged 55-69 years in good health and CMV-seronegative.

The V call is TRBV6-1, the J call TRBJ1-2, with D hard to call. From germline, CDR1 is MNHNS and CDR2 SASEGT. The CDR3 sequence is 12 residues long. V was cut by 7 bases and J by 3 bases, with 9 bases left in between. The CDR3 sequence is CASTTEHYGYTF. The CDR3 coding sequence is TGTGCCAGCACAACAGAGCACTATGGCTACACCTTC.

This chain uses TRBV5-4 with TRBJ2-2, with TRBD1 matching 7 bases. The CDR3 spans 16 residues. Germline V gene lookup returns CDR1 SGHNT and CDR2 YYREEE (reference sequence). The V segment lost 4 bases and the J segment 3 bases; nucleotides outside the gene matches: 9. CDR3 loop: CASSPPQGLHTGELFF. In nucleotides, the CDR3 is TGTGCCAGCAGCCCGCCACAGGGGCTTCACACCGGGGAGCTGTTTTTT.

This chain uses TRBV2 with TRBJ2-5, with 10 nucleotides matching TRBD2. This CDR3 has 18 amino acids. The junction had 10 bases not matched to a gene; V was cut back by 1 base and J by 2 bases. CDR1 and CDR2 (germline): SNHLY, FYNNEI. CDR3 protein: CASSEEGRLAGVQETQYF. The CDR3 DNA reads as TGTGCCAGCAGTGAAGAAGGAAGGCTAGCGGGGGTACAAGAGACCCAGTACTTC.

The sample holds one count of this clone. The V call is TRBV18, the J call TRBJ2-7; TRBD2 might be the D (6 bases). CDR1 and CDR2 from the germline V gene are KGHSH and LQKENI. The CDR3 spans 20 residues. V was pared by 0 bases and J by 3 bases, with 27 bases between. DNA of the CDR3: TGTGCCAGCTCACCACCCGTTAGAACCCGAAACACAGGCGGGGACTACGAGCAGTACTTC. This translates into CASSPPVRTRNTGGDYEQYF.

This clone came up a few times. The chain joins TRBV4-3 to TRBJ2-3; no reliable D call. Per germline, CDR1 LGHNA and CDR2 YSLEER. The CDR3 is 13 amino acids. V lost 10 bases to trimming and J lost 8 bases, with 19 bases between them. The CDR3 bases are TGCGCCACGGAGAGTTATTTCCTACCTACGCAGTATTTT. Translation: CATESYFLPTQYF.

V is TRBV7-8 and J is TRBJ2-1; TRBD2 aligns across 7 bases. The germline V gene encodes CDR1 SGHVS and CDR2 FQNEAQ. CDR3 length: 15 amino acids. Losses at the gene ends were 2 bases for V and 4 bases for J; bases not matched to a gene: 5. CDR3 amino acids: CASSLWGGRYNEQFF. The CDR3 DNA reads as TGTGCCAGCAGCTTATGGGGGGGTAGGTACAATGAGCAGTTCTTC.

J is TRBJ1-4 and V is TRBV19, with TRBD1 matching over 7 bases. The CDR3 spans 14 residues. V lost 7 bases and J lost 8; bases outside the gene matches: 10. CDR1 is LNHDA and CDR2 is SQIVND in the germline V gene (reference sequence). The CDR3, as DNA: TGTGCCAGTAACCGACAGGGCGCGGGCGAAAAACTGTTTTTT. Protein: CASNRQGAGEKLFF. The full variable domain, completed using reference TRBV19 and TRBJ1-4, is DGGITQSPKYLFRKEGQNVTLSCEQNLNHDAMYWYRQDPGQGLRLIYYSQIVNDFQKGDIAEGYSVSREKKESFPLTVTSAQKNPTAFYLCASNRQGAGEKLFFGSGTQLSVL.

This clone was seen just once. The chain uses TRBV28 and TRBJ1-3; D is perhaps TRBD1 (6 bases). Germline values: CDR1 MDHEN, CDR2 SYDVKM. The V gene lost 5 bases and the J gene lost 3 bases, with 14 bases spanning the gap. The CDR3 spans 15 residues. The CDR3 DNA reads TGTGCCAGCAGTCTATCGACAGGATATGGAAACACCATATATTTT. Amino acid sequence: CASSLSTGYGNTIYF.

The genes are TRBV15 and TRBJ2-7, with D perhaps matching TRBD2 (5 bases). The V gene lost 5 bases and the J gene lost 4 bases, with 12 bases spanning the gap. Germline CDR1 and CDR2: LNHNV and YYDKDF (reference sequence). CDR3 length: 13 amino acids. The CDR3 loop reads CATSPSPGYEQYF. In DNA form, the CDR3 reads TGTGCCACCAGCCCAAGCCCGGGGTACGAGCAGTACTTC.

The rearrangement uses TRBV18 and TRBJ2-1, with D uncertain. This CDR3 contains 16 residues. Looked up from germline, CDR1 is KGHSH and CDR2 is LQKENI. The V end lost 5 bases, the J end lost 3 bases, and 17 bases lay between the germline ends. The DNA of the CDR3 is TGTGCCAGCTCATCGCAGCCGCCGGGTCACTACAATGAGCAGTTCTTC. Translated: CASSSQPPGHYNEQFF.

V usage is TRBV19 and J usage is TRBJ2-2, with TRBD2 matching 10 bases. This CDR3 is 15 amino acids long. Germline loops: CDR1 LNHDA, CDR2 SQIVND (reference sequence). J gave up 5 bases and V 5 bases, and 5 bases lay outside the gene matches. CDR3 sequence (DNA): TGTGCCAGTAGTGCACTAGCGGGATGGACCGGGGAGCTGTTTTTT. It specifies CASSALAGWTGELFF.

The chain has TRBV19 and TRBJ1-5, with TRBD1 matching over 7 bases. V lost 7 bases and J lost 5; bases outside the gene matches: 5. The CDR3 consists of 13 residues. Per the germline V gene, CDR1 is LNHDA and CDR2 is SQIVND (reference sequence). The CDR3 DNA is TGTGCCAGTACCATGGACAGGTATCAGCCCCAGCATTTT. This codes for CASTMDRYQPQHF.

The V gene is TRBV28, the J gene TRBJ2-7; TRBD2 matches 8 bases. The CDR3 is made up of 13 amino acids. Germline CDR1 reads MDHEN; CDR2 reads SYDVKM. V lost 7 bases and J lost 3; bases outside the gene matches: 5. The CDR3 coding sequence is TGTGCCAGCAACCGACTAGCGAACTACGAGCAGTACTTC. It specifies CASNRLANYEQYF.

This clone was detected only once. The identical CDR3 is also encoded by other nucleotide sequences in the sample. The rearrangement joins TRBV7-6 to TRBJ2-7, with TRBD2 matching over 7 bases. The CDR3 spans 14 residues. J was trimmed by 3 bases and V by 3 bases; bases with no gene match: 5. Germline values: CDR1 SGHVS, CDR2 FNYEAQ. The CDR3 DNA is TGTGCCAGCAGCTTGGGGGGGACTGACTACGAGCAGTACTTC. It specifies CASSLGGTDYEQYF.

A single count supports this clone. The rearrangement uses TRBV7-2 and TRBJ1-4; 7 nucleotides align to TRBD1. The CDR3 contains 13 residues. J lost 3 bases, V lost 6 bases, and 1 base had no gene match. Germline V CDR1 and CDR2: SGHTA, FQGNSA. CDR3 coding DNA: TGTGCCAGCAGGGGACAGCCTAATGAAAAACTGTTTTTT. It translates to CASRGQPNEKLFF.

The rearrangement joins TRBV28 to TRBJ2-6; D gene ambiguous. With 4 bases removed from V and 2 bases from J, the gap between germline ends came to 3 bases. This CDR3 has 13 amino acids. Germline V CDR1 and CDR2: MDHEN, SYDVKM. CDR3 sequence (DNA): TGTGCCAGCAGTTCTGCTGGGGCCAACGTCCTGACTTTC. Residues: CASSSAGANVLTF.

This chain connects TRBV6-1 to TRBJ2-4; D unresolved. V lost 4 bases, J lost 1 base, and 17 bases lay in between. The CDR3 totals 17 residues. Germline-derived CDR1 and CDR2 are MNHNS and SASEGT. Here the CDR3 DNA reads TGTGCCAGCAGTGCGGGTCCGCCAAATGGGGCCAAAAACATTCAGTACTTC. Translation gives CASSAGPPNGAKNIQYF.

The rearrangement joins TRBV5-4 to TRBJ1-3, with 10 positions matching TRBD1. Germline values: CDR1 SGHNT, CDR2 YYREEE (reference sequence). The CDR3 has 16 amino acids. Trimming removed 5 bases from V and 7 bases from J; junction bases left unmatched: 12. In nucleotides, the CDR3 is TGTGCCAGCAGTTCCGGGGGACAGGGGTTTGGGAACACCATATATTTT. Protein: CASSSGGQGFGNTIYF.

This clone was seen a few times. This CDR3 reads CASSVASGLAQFF. The CDR3 coding sequence is TGTGCCAGCAGCGTAGCTAGCGGTCTGGCGCAGTTCTTC. This chain joins TRBV9 and TRBJ2-1, with 7 bases identical to TRBD2. With V trimmed by 0 bases and J by 12 bases, 6 bases remained unmatched. Germline lookup yields CDR1 SGDLS and CDR2 YYNGEE. CDR3 length: 13 residues.

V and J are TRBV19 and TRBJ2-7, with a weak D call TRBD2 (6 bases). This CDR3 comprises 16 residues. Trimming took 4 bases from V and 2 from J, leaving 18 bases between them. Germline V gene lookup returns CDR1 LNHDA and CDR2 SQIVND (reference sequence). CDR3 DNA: TGTGCCAGTAGTACCACGAGGCGGCGGGGCGCCTACGAGCAGTACTTC. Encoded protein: CASSTTRRRGAYEQYF.

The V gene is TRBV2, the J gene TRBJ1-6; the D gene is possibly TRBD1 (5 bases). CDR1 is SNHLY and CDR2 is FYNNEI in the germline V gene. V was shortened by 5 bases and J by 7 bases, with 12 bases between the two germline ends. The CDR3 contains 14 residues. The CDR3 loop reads CASSFGQTNSPLHF. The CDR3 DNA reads TGTGCCAGCAGTTTCGGACAAACAAATTCACCCCTCCACTTT.